The present TCR beta chain was sequenced within a study of blood T cells in healthy people across ages. Study at large: Researchers report that template switching captured about one barcoded beta molecule per two T cells.

CDR1 is SGHVS and CDR2 is FNYEAQ in the germline V gene. The CDR3 has 15 residues. The V and J ends lost 1 base and 4 bases respectively, with 13 bases between them. The authors ran a second PCR of 7 to 11 cycles using a sample-barcoded 5' primer and a J-beta primer mix. Each CDR3 protein is one row after TCRdb ran MiXCR on the 5' RACE reads. Here the sample spans about 680,000 distinct CDR3 sequences, around 48% being singletons. A note on this clonotype: The antigen is not known.

Study results and caveats: Shifts in expanded clonotypes may have been confounded by donor CMV status, which was unknown.

This clonotype was sampled from a woman aged 55-75 years in good health. The V and J genes are TRBV7-6 and TRBJ2-5; D might be TRBD2 (5 bases). Sample: blood. The CDR3 nucleotides are TGTGCCAGCAGCTTAGGAGCGGACCCCGCAGAGACCCAGTACTTC. It codes for CASSLGADPAETQYF.